Listed below are T cell receptor beta chains from one sample, sequenced in a study of radiation and T cells in renal cell carcinoma. Generated by immunoSEQ multiplex PCR, the TCRdb table keeps only in-frame clones and is missing some. The data contain over 120,000 clones, 70% to 90% of them seen just once; the ten biggest clones take up 15% to 20%. The specimen comprised blood, sampled from a patient whose treatment included radiotherapy and nephrectomy. The receptors shown here come from a woman between 50 and 59 years old with renal cell carcinoma. The CDR3 runs from the conserved cysteine through the conserved F or W. The D gene is left open where the match is weak. Some rows mark clone size as missing; the rest say once, few, many or name a class of expanded clone.

abundance	d_gene	v_gene	j_gene	CDR3nt	CDR3aa
few	.	TRBV28	TRBJ1-5	TGTGCCAGCAGCTCTAACATCCCGACCCAGCATTTT	CASSSNIPTQHF
.	.	TRBV4-2	TRBJ1-2	TGTGCCAGCAGCCAAGTTGGGGGGAATTCTAACTATGGCTACACCTTC	CASSQVGGNSNYGYTF
.	.	TRBV27	TRBJ1-5	TGTGCCAGCAGTTCCGCCGCTGGCCCCGAGAATCAGCCCCAGCATTTT	CASSSAAGPENQPQHF
.	TRBD2	TRBV15	TRBJ2-1	TGTGCCACCAGCAGAAGCCTGGGACTAGCGGGTTACAATGAGCAGTTCTTC	CATSRSLGLAGYNEQFF
.	TRBD1	TRBV2	TRBJ1-5	TGTGCCAGCAAAAAAGGGGGCGGTGGCCAGCCCCAGCATTTT	CASKKGGGGQPQHF
.	TRBD1	TRBV5-1	TRBJ2-2	TGCGCCAGCAATACGTTACAGGGGGCCGCCGGGGAGCTGTTTTTT	CASNTLQGAAGELFF
.	.	TRBV6-1	TRBJ1-2	TGTGCCAGCAGTCCCTATAACTATGGCTACACCTTC	CASSPYNYGYTF
.	.	TRBV27	TRBJ2-7	TGTGCCAGCAGTTTATACCCCCAGGGGCTTGAGCAGTACTTC	CASSLYPQGLEQYF
.	.	TRBV19	TRBJ1-2	TGTGCCAGTAGATATGGGGGAAAGAGGCACTATGGCTACACCTTC	CASRYGGKRHYGYTF
.	.	TRBV6-8	TRBJ2-7	TGTGCCATCAAAACCTGGCAGGGTTTATTAGAGCAGTACTTC	CAIKTWQGLLEQYF
.	.	TRBV29-1	TRBJ1-1	TGCAGCGTAGACCGGGACAATGAAGCTTTCTTT	CSVDRDNEAFF
.	TRBD1	TRBV10-1	TRBJ2-3	TGCGCCAGCAGGTTCGACAGGGAAAGCACAGATACGCAGTATTTT	CASRFDRESTDTQYF
once	.	TRBV5-1	TRBJ1-2	TGCGCCAGCATGACTTCCCCGGGGGTGCCGGGGTACTATGGCTACACCTTC	CASMTSPGVPGYYGYTF
.	.	TRBV25-1	TRBJ2-7	TGTGCCAGCAGACCTCCTGGAGGGAGCTACGAGCAGTACTTC	CASRPPGGSYEQYF
.	TRBD1	TRBV7-9	TRBJ1-2	TGTGCCAGCAGCCTCGGACAGGGAATTAGCTATGGCTACACCTTC	CASSLGQGISYGYTF
few	.	TRBV5-4	TRBJ2-7	TGTGCCAGCAGCTTGGGCCTATTCAGGAACGAGCAGTACTTC	CASSLGLFRNEQYF